The 7 T cell receptor beta chains in this list originate from one sample, sequenced in a study of blood T cell repertoires in COVID-19. TCRdb's copy holds only in-frame clones and misses some; the assay was immunoSEQ multiplex PCR. The sample lists tens of thousands of clones; about four fifths were seen once. Material: peripheral blood. The receptors were gathered from a woman aged 55-69 years with acute or convalescent COVID-19.

This clone came up once. V usage is TRBV3-1 (or the pseudogene TRBV3-2) and J usage is TRBJ2-7; 7 nucleotides align to TRBD1. Trimming cost V 5 bases and J 2 bases; bases outside gene matches: 9. Germline assignment: CDR1 LGHDT and CDR2 YNNKEL (reference sequence). This CDR3 is 15 amino acids long. The CDR3 is CASSARRQGPYEQYF. In DNA form, the CDR3 reads TGTGCCAGCAGCGCCCGTCGACAGGGACCCTACGAGCAGTACTTC.

CDR3 nucleotide sequence: TGTGCCAGCAGTGACAGGGGAAGCACTGAAGCTTTCTTT. Translation: CASSDRGSTEAFF. The genes are TRBV6-1 and TRBJ1-1; a weak D match, TRBD1 (6 bases). This CDR3 is 13 amino acids long. Trimming took off 3 bases at V and 4 bases at J, with 9 bases between the two ends. Per the germline V gene, CDR1 is MNHNS and CDR2 is SASEGT.

This clone was recorded a few times. This sequence joins TRBV7-9 and TRBJ1-2; TRBD1 is a possible D gene (6 bases). The CDR3 covers 14 residues. Germline-derived CDR1 and CDR2 are SEHNR and FQNEAQ (reference sequence). Trimming took off 3 bases at V and 1 base at J, with 9 bases between the two ends. The CDR3 sequence: CASSFTGINYGYTF. CDR3 sequence (DNA): TGTGCCAGCAGCTTCACAGGGATTAACTATGGCTACACCTTC.

The chain recombines TRBV5-1 with TRBJ2-2, with TRBD2 as a possible D gene (6 bases). Trimming cost V 4 bases and J 4 bases, with 14 bases left between them. Looked up from germline, CDR1 is SGHRS and CDR2 is YFSETQ. This CDR3 region has 15 residues. The CDR3 nucleotides read TGCGCCAGCAGCCCAGGACTAAAAGGCACCGGGGAGCTGTTTTTT. Protein sequence: CASSPGLKGTGELFF.

The chain is built from TRBV12-3 or TRBV12-4 and TRBJ1-4; D is possibly TRBD1 (5 bases). With 5 bases removed from V and 14 bases from J, the gap between germline ends came to 15 bases. The CDR3 is 12 residues long. CDR3 sequence: CASSDPGTYLFF. The CDR3 nucleotides are TGTGCCAGCAGTGACCCCGGGACTTATCTGTTTTTT.

The rearrangement uses TRBV4-1 and TRBJ1-1; 7 nucleotides agree with TRBD1. This CDR3 has 14 residues. Germline V gene lookup returns CDR1 MGHRA and CDR2 YSYEKL. J was trimmed by 2 bases and V by 4 bases; bases with no gene match: 4. The CDR3 sequence: CASSLGQINTEAFF. CDR3 sequence (DNA): TGCGCCAGCAGCCTGGGACAGATAAACACTGAAGCTTTCTTT.

The genes are TRBV9 and TRBJ2-2, with 8 bases that match TRBD2. The germline CDR1 and CDR2 sequences are SGDLS and YYNGEE. V lost 0 bases to trimming and J lost 0 bases; unmatched junction nucleotides: 4. This CDR3 is 17 amino acids long. The CDR3 bases are TGTGCCAGCAGCGTAGCTTCCGGGGGGGCGAACACCGGGGAGCTGTTTTTT. This codes for CASSVASGGANTGELFF.